This entry lists 17 T cell receptor beta chains sequenced from one sample in a study of OX40 agonist ivuxolimab in advanced cancers. Assay: immunoSEQ multiplex PCR; the TCRdb copy retains only in-frame clones and omits some. The table includes some 44,000 clones, around 84% detected once. Material: CD4+ or CD8+ T cells sorted from blood, obtained in a trial of the OX40 agonist ivuxolimab. Every receptor here comes from an adult with an advanced solid tumor such as melanoma, head and neck, liver or kidney cancer.

The V call is TRBV7-9, the J call TRBJ2-1; TRBD2 matches at 11 bases. The CDR3 is 16 amino acids. After removal of 4 bases from V and 5 bases from J, the junction contained 7 bases not matched to a gene. Germline values: CDR1 SEHNR, CDR2 FQNEAQ (reference sequence). CDR3 bases: TGTGCCAGCAGCTCTCCGGTAGCGGGGGGGAACAATGAGCAGTTCTTC. It is translated as CASSSPVAGGNNEQFF.

A single count supports this clone. The V and J genes are TRBV7-9 and TRBJ2-7, with D maybe TRBD2 (6 bases). Trimming pared 0 bases from V and 3 bases from J, leaving 9 bases between. The CDR3 runs 14 residues. Per germline, CDR1 SEHNR and CDR2 FQNEAQ (reference sequence). The CDR3 loop reads CASSLARLGYEQYF. CDR3 coding DNA: TGTGCCAGCAGCTTAGCCCGACTAGGCTACGAGCAGTACTTC.

The chain carries TRBV7-8 and TRBJ1-1, with D unresolved. Trimming left V 2 bases short and J 2 bases short, with 6 bases between. CDR1 is SGHVS, CDR2 FQNEAQ, per germline. The CDR3 extends over 13 amino acids. The CDR3 DNA reads as TGTGCCAGCAGCTTAACCTCCAACACTGAAGCTTTCTTT. It specifies CASSLTSNTEAFF.

The chain employs TRBV7-2 and TRBJ2-3; the D gene is possibly TRBD2 (9 bases). Germline CDR1 is SGHTA and CDR2 is FQGNSA. There are 15 residues in the CDR3. Trimming cost V 5 bases and J 10 bases, with 22 bases left between them. Here the CDR3 reads CASSPGGGGASAQYF. The CDR3 DNA reads TGTGCCAGCAGCCCAGGGGGCGGGGGGGCATCCGCGCAGTATTTT.

CDR3 residues: CASSPRELAGWRETQYF. DNA for the CDR3: TGTGCCAGCAGCCCCCGGGAACTAGCGGGGTGGAGAGAGACCCAGTACTTC. The chain carries TRBV7-6 and TRBJ2-5; 10 bases are a match to TRBD2. CDR1 is SGHVS, CDR2 FNYEAQ, per germline. J lost 4 bases, V lost 5 bases, and 13 bases had no gene match. The CDR3 is 17 amino acids.

This chain uses TRBV4-1 with TRBJ1-5; D gene uncertain. This CDR3 comprises 15 residues. Trimming took 1 base from V and 0 from J, leaving 7 bases between them. From germline, CDR1 is MGHRA and CDR2 YSYEKL. The CDR3 nucleotides read TGCGCCAGCAGCCAAGTGGACGATAGCAATCAGCCCCAGCATTTT. The encoded protein is CASSQVDDSNQPQHF.

This clone has only a few counts. V gene TRBV27 combines with J gene TRBJ1-5; D call uncertain. In germline, CDR1 is MNHEY, CDR2 SMNVEV (reference sequence). Trimming removed 2 bases from V and 2 bases from J, with 1 base in between. CDR3 length: 12 amino acids. This CDR3 reads CASSLGNQPQHF. CDR3 sequence (DNA): TGTGCCAGCAGTTTAGGCAATCAGCCCCAGCATTTT.

The chain couples TRBV10-2 to TRBJ1-1, with 7 bases aligning to TRBD1. Trimming removed 3 bases from V and 5 bases from J; junction bases left unmatched: 6. CDR3 length equals 14 residues. Germline CDR1 WSHSY, CDR2 SAAADI. The CDR3: CASSETTGETEAFF. The CDR3 bases are TGCGCCAGCAGTGAAACCACAGGGGAAACTGAAGCTTTCTTT.

The chain couples TRBV27 to TRBJ2-1; TRBD1 matches at 7 bases. Germline V CDR1 and CDR2: MNHEY, SMNVEV (reference sequence). The length of the CDR3 is 17 residues. Trimming took 0 bases from V and 9 from J; bases not matched to a gene: 14. Here the CDR3 DNA reads TGTGCCAGCAGTTTATCGACAGGGCGAGATATACATGGTGAGCAGTTCTTC. It codes for CASSLSTGRDIHGEQFF.

The chain employs TRBV5-4 and TRBJ2-3; TRBD2 aligns across 9 bases. Germline V gene lookup returns CDR1 SGHNT and CDR2 YYREEE (reference sequence). With 4 bases clipped from V and 5 bases from J, the junction kept 17 bases outside the gene matches. This CDR3 comprises 18 residues. CDR3 in amino acids: CASSPTPLSGGQEDTQYF. CDR3 DNA: TGTGCCAGCAGCCCTACGCCGTTGAGCGGGGGGCAGGAAGATACGCAGTATTTT.

This clone turned up a few times. The chain carries TRBV28 and TRBJ2-3; 7 bases agree with TRBD1. Germline CDR1 is MDHEN and CDR2 is SYDVKM. The CDR3 length is 15 residues. J lost 2 bases, V lost 5 bases, and 7 bases had no gene match. CDR3 bases: TGTGCCAGCAGTCCGCAGGGGGACCTCACAGATACGCAGTATTTT. It encodes CASSPQGDLTDTQYF.

V gene TRBV7-9 combines with J gene TRBJ2-1, with D tentatively TRBD2 (6 bases). V lost 1 base, J lost 0 bases, and 16 bases lay in between. Looked up from germline, CDR1 is SEHNR and CDR2 is FQNEAQ (reference sequence). CDR3 length: 18 amino acids. The CDR3 region is CASSLVWTKEGSYNEQFF. The CDR3 DNA reads TGTGCCAGCAGCTTAGTCTGGACTAAGGAAGGCTCCTACAATGAGCAGTTCTTC.

The V call is TRBV7-9, the J call TRBJ1-2; no reliable D call. CDR1 and CDR2 (germline): SEHNR, FQNEAQ (reference sequence). The CDR3 spans 16 residues. Trimming shortened V by 4 bases and J by 2 bases, and 17 bases separated the two germline ends. The CDR3 loop is CASSSDGHLGNYGYTF. The CDR3 nucleotides read TGTGCCAGCAGCTCAGACGGGCACTTAGGAAACTATGGCTACACCTTC.

The gene calls are TRBV18 and TRBJ2-5; D is possibly TRBD1 (6 bases). Germline V gene lookup returns CDR1 KGHSH and CDR2 LQKENI. The length of the CDR3 is 13 residues. V was pared by 0 bases and J by 4 bases, with 6 bases between. CDR3 coding DNA: TGTGCCAGCTCACCACCCAGGGGAGAGACCCAGTACTTC. As protein: CASSPPRGETQYF.

This chain connects TRBV6-5 to TRBJ2-5, with 16 bases that match TRBD2. Germline lookup yields CDR1 MNHEY and CDR2 SVGAGI. The junction had 7 bases not matched to a gene; V was cut back by 10 bases and J by 5 bases. CDR3 size: 15 residues. CDR3 nucleotide sequence: TGTGCCACCCAGGGACTAGCGGGGGGGTGGGAGACCCAGTACTTC. Translating gives CATQGLAGGWETQYF.

This rearrangement joins TRBV29-1 to TRBJ2-7; maybe TRBD1 (6 bases). The ends were cut back, 4 bases at V and 0 bases at J, with 10 bases in the middle. Germline CDR1 is SQVTM and CDR2 is ANQGSEA. The CDR3 runs to 13 residues. In DNA, the CDR3 is TGCAGCGTTGGGCAGGGGAGCTCCTACGAGCAGTACTTC. Its translation: CSVGQGSSYEQYF.

The chain combines TRBV27 with TRBJ1-5; D is ambiguous. This CDR3 region has 15 residues. V lost 3 bases and J lost 1, with 10 bases in between. CDR1 is MNHEY and CDR2 is SMNVEV in the germline V gene (reference sequence). The CDR3 protein is CASSLSHLSNQPQHF. The CDR3 nucleotides read TGTGCCAGCAGTTTGTCCCATTTAAGCAATCAGCCCCAGCATTTT.